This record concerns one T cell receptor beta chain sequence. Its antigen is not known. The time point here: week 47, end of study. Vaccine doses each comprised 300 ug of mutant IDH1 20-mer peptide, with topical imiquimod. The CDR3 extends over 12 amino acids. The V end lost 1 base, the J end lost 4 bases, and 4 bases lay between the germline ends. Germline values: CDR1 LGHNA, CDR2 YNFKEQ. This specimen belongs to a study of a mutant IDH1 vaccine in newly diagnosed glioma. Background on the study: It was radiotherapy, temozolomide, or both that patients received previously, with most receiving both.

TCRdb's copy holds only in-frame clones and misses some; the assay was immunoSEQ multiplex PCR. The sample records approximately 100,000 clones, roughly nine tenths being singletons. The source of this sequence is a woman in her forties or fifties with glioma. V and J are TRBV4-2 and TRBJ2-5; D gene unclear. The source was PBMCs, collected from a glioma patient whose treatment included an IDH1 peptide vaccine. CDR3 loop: CASSQAGETQYF. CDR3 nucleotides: TGTGCCAGCAGCCAAGCAGGAGAGACCCAGTACTTC.